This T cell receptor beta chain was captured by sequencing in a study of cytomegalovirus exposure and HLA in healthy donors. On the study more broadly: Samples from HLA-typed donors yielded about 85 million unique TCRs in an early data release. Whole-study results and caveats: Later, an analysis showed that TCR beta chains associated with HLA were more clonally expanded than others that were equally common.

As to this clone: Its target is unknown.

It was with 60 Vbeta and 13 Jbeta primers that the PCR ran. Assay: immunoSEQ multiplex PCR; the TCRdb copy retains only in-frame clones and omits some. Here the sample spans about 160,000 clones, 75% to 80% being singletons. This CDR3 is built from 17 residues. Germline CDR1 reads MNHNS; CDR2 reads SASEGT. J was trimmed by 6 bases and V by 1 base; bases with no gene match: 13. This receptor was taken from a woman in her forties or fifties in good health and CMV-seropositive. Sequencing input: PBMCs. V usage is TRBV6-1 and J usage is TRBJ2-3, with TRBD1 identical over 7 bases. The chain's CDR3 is CASSEEWTGPPGDTQYF. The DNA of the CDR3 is TGTGCCAGCAGTGAAGAGTGGACAGGTCCCCCCGGGGATACGCAGTATTTT.